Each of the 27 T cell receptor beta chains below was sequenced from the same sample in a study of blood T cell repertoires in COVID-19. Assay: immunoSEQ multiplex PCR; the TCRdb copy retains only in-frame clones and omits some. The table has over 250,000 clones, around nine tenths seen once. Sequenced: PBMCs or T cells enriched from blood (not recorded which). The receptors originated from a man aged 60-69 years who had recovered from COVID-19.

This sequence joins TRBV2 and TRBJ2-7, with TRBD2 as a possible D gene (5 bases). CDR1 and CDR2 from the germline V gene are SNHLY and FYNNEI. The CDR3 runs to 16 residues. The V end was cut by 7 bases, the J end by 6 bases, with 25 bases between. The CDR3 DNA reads TGTGCCAGCACCCCTTTTCGAGGGAAAGGAGTCCTCGAGCAGTACTTC. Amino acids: CASTPFRGKGVLEQYF.

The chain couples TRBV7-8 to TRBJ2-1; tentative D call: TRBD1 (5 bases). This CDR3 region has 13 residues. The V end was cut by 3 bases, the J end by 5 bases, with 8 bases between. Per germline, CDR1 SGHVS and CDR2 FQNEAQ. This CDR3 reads CASSFDSNNEQFF. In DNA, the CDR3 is TGTGCCAGCAGCTTCGACAGCAACAATGAGCAGTTCTTC.

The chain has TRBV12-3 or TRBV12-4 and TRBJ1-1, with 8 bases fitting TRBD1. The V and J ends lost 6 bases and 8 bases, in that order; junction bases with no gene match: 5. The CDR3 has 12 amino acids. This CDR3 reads CASSLGTGEAFF. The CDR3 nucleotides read TGTGCCAGCAGCCTAGGGACAGGAGAAGCTTTCTTT.

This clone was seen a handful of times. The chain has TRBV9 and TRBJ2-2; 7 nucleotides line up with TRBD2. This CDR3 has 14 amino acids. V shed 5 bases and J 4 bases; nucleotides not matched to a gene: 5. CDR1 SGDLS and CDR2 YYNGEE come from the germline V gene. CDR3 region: CASSRLARTGELFF. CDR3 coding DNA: TGTGCCAGCAGTCGACTAGCCCGCACCGGGGAGCTGTTTTTT. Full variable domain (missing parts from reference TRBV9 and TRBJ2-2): DSGVTQTPKHLITATGQRVTLRCSPRSGDLSVYWYQQSLDQGLQFLIQYYNGEERAKGNILERFSAQQFPDLHSELNLSSLELGDSALYFCASSRLARTGELFFGEGSRLTVL.

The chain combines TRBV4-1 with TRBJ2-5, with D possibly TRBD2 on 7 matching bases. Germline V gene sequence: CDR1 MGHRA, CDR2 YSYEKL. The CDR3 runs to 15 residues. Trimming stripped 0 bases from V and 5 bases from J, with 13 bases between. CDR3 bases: TGCGCCAGCAGCCAAGAACGGGGGGCGGGGGAGACCCAGTACTTC. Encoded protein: CASSQERGAGETQYF.

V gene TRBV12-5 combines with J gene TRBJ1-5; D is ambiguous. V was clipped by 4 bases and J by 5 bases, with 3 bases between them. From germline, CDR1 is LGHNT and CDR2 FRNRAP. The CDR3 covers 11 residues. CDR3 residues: CASGSDQPQHF. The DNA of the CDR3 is TGTGCTAGTGGTTCCGATCAGCCCCAGCATTTT.

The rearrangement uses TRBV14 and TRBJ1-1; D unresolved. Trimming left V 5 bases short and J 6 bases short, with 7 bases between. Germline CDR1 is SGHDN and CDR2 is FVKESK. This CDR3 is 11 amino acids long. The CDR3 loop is CASSSYSEAFF. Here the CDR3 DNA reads TGTGCCAGCAGCTCCTATTCTGAAGCTTTCTTT.

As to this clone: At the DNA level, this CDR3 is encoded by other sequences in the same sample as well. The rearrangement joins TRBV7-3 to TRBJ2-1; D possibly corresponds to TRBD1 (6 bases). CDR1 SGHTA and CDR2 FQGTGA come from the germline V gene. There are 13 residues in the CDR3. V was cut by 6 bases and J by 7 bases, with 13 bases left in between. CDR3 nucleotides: TGTGCCAGCAGTTCACAGGGTGGGAATGAGCAGTTCTTC. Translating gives CASSSQGGNEQFF.

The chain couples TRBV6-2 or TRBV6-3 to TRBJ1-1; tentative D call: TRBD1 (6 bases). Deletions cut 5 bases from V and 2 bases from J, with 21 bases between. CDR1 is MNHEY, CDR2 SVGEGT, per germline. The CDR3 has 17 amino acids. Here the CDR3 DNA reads TGTGCCAGCAGTCATTCACAGGTGAGGGGGAGAAACACTGAAGCTTTCTTT. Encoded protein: CASSHSQVRGRNTEAFF.

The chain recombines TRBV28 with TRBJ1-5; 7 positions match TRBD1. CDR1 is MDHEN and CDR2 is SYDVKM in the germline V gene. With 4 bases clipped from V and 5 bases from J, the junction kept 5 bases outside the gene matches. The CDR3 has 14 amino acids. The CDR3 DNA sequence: TGTGCCAGCAGTTCGACGACAGGGCATCAGCCCCAGCATTTT. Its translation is CASSSTTGHQPQHF.

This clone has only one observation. CDR3: CASSRGETYNEQFF. The DNA of the CDR3 is TGTGCCAGCAGTCGGGGAGAGACCTACAATGAGCAGTTCTTC. The J gene is TRBJ2-1, the V gene TRBV6-1, with TRBD2 as a possible D gene (5 bases). From germline, CDR1 is MNHNS and CDR2 SASEGT. V lost 5 bases and J 2 bases, leaving 10 bases between the germline ends. The CDR3 contains 14 residues.

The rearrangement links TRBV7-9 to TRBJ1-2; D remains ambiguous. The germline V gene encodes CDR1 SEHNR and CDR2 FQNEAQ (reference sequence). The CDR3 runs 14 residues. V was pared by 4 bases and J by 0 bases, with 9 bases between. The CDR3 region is CASSSTGTNYGYTF. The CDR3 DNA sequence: TGTGCCAGCAGCTCCACGGGAACTAACTATGGCTACACCTTC. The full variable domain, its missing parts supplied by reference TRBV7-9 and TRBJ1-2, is DTGVSQNPRHKITKRGQNVTFRCDPISEHNRLYWYRQTLGQGPEFLTYFQNEAQLEKSRLLSDRFSAERPKGSFSTLEIQRTEQGDSAMYLCASSSTGTNYGYTFGSGTRLTVV.

The CDR3 region is CASSLGWGPYNEQFF. DNA for the CDR3: TGTGCCAGCAGCTTAGGGTGGGGGCCCTACAATGAGCAGTTCTTC. This chain joins TRBV7-8 and TRBJ2-1, with D perhaps TRBD1 (6 bases). The V end was cut by 1 base, the J end by 2 bases, with 9 bases between. In germline, CDR1 is SGHVS, CDR2 FQNEAQ. The CDR3 extends over 15 amino acids.

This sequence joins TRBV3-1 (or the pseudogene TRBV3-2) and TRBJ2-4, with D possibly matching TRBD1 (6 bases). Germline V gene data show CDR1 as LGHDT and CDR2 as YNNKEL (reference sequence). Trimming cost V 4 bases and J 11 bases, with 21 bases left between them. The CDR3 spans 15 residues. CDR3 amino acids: CASSLPSDSRLVQYF. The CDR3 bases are TGTGCCAGCAGCCTCCCCTCGGACAGCCGCTTGGTTCAGTACTTC.

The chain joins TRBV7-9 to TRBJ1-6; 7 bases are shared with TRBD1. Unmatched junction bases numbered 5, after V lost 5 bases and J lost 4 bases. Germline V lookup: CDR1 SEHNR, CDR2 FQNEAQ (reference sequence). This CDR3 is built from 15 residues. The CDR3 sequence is CASSPSTGYNSPLHF. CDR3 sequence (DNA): TGTGCCAGCAGCCCGTCGACAGGGTATAATTCACCCCTCCACTTT.

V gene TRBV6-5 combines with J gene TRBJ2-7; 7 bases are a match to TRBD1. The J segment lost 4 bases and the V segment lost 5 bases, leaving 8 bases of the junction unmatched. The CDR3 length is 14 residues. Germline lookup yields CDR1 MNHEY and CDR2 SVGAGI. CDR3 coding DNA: TGTGCCAGCAGTCGACAGGGACCCGCATACGAGCAGTACTTC. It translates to CASSRQGPAYEQYF.

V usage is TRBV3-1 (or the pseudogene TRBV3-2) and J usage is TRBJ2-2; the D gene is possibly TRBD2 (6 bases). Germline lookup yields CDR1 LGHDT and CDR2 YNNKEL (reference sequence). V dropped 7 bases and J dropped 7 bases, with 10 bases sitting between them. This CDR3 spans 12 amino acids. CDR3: CASNLGGGELFF. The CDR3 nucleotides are TGTGCCAGCAACCTGGGGGGCGGGGAGCTGTTTTTT.

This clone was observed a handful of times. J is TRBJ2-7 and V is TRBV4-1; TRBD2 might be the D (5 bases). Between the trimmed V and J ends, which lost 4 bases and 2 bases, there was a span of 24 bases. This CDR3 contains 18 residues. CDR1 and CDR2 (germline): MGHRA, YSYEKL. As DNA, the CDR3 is TGCGCCAGCAGCCCGTCCCCGCCCGCGAGCGGCCGAGCCTACGAGCAGTACTTC. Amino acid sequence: CASSPSPPASGRAYEQYF.

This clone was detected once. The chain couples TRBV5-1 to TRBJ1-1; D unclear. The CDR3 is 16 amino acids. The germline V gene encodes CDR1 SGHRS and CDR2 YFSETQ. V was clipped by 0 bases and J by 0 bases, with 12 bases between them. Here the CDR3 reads CASSLVEQNVNTEAFF. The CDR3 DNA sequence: TGCGCCAGCAGCTTGGTAGAGCAAAACGTGAACACTGAAGCTTTCTTT.

CDR3: CASSLRAGGSTDTQYF. In nucleotides, the CDR3 is TGTGCCAGCAGCCTCAGAGCGGGCGGGAGCACAGATACGCAGTATTTT. The rearrangement uses TRBV3-1 (or the pseudogene TRBV3-2) and TRBJ2-3; D perhaps matches TRBD2 (6 bases). Per germline, CDR1 LGHDT and CDR2 YNNKEL (reference sequence). V gave up 4 bases and J gave up 0 bases, with 14 bases separating them. The CDR3 contains 16 residues.

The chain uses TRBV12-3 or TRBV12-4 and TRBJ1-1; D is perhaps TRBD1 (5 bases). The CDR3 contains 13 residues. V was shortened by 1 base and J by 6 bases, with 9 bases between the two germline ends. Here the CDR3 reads CASSLDRFSEAFF. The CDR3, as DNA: TGTGCCAGCAGTTTAGACAGGTTCTCTGAAGCTTTCTTT.

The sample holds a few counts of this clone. In DNA form, the CDR3 reads TGTGCCAGCAGCGTAGCCGAGGGCTCCTATAATTCACCCCTCCACTTT. This encodes CASSVAEGSYNSPLHF. This chain joins TRBV9 and TRBJ1-6, with D uncertain. V lost 0 bases and J 0 bases, leaving 7 bases between the germline ends. From germline, CDR1 is SGDLS and CDR2 YYNGEE. The CDR3 runs to 16 residues.

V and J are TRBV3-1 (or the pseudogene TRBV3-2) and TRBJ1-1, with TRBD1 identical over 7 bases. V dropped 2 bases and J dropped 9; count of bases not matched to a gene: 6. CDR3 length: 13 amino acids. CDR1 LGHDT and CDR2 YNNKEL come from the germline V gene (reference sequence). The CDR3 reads CASSQQGGYQAFF. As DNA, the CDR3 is TGTGCCAGCAGCCAACAGGGGGGATATCAAGCTTTCTTT.

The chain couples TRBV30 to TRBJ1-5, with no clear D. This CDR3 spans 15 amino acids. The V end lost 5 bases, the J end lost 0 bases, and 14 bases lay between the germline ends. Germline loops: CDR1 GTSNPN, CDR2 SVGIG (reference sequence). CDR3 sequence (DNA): TGTGCCTGGTCTACACGGAGGAATAGCAATCAGCCCCAGCATTTT. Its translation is CAWSTRRNSNQPQHF.

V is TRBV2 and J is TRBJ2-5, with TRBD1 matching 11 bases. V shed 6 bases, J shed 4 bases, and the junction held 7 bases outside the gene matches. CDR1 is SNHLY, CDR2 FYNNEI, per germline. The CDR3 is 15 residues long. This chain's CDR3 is CASSSRDRGLETQYF. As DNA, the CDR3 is TGTGCCAGCAGCAGCCGGGACAGGGGGTTAGAGACCCAGTACTTC.

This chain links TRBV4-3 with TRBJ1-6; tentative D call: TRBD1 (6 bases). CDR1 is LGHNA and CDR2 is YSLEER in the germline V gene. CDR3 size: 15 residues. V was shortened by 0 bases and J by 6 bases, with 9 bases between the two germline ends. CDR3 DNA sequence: TGCGCCAGCAGCCAAGATACAGGGATTAATTCACCCCTCCACTTT. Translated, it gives CASSQDTGINSPLHF.

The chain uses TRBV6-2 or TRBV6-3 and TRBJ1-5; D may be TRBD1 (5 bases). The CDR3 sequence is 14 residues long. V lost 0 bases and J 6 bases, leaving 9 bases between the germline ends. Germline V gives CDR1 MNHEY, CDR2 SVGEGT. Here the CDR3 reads CASSYSGGTQPQHF. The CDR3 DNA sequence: TGTGCCAGCAGTTACTCGGGGGGAACTCAGCCCCAGCATTTT.